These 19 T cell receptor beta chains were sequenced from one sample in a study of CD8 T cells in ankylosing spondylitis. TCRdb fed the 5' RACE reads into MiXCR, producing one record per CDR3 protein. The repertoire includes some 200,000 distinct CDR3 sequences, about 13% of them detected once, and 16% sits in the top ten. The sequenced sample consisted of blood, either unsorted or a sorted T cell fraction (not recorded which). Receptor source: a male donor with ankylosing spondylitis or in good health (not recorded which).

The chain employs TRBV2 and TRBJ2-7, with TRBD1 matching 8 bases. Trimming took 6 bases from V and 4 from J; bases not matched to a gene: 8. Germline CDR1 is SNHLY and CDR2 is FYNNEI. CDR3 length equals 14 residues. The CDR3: CASREIRGRYEQYF. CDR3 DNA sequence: TGTGCCAGCAGGGAAATCAGGGGGCGATACGAGCAGTACTTC.

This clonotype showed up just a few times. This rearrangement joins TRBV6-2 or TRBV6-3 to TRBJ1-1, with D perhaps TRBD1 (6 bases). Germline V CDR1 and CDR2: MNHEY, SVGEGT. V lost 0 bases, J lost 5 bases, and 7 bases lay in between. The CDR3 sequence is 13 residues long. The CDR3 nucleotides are TGTGCCAGCAGTTACTCCCAGGGGACTGAAGCTTTCTTT. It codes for CASSYSQGTEAFF.

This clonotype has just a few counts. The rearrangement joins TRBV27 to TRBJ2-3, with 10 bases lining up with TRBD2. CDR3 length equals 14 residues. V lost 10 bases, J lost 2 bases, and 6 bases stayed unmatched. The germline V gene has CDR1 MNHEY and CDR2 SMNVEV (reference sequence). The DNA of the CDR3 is TGTGCCACCCGGACTAGCGGACACACAGATACGCAGTATTTT. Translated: CATRTSGHTDTQYF.

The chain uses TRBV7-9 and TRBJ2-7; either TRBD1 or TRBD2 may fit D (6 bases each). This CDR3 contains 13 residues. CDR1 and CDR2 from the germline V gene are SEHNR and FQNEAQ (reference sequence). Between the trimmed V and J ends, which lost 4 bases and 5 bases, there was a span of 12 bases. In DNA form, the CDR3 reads TGTGCCAGCAGCTCCCAGGGGAGGCACGAGCAGTACTTC. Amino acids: CASSSQGRHEQYF.

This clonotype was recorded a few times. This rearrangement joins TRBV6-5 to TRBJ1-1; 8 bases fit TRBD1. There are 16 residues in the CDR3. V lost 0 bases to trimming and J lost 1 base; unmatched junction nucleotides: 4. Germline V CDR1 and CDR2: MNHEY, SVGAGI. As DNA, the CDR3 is TGTGCCAGCAGTTACTCGACAGGGGAGGCGAACACTGAAGCTTTCTTT. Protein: CASSYSTGEANTEAFF.

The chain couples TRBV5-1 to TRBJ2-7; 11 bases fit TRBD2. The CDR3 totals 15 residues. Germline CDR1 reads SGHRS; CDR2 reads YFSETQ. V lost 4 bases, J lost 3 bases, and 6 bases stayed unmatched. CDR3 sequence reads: CASSRLTSGSYEQYF. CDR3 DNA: TGCGCCAGCAGCCGACTAACTAGCGGGAGCTACGAGCAGTACTTC.

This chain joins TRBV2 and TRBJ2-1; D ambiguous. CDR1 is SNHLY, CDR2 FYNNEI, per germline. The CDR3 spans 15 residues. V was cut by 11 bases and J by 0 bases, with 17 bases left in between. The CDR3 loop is CAQIRAESSYNEQFF. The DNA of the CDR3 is TGTGCCCAAATAAGGGCAGAGAGCTCCTACAATGAGCAGTTCTTC.

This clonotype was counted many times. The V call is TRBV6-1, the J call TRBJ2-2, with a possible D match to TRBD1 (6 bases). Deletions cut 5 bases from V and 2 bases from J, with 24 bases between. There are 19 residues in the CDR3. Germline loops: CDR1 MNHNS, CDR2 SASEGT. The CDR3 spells CASSPLARGSTLNTGELFF. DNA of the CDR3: TGTGCCAGCAGTCCCCTCGCAAGGGGGTCTACCCTAAACACCGGGGAGCTGTTTTTT.

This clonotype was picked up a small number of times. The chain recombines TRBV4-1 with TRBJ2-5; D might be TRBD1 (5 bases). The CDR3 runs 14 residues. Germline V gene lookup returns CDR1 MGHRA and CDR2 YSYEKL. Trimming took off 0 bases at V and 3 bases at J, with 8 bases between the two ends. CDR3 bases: TGCGCCAGCAGCCAAGACAGGGCGAAAGAGACCCAGTACTTC. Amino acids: CASSQDRAKETQYF.

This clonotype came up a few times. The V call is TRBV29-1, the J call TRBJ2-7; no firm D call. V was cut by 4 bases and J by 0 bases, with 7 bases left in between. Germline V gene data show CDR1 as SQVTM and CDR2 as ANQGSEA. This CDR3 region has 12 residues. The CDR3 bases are TGCAGCGTTGCAACGGACTCCTACGAGCAGTACTTC. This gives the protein CSVATDSYEQYF.

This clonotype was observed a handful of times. The CDR3 is CASSESGGGNTGELFF. The CDR3 nucleotides read TGCGCCAGCAGTGAGTCTGGAGGCGGGAACACCGGGGAGCTGTTTTTT. The chain couples TRBV10-1 to TRBJ2-2; a possible D gene is TRBD2 (5 bases). V gave up 0 bases and J gave up 1 base, with 9 bases separating them. CDR3 length: 16 amino acids. Looked up from germline, CDR1 is WNHNN and CDR2 is SYGVQD (reference sequence).

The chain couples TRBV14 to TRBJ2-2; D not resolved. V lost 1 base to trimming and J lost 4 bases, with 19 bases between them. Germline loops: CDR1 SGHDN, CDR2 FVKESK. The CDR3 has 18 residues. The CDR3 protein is CASSQVHGSPESTGELFF. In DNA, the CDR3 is TGTGCCAGCAGCCAAGTGCATGGTAGCCCCGAGAGCACCGGGGAGCTGTTTTTT.

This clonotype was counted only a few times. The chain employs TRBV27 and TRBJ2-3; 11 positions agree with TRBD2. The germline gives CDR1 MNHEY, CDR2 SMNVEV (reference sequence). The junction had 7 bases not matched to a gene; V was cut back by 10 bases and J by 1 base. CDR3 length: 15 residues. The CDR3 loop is CATLSLAGGTDTQYF. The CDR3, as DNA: TGTGCCACCCTGTCACTAGCGGGAGGCACAGATACGCAGTATTTT.

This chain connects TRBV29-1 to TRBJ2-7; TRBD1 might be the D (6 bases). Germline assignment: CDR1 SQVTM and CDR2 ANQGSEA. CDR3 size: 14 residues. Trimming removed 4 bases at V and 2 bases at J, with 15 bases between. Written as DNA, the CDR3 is TGCAGCGTTGTCCCTCTTGACAGGACCTACGAGCAGTACTTC. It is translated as CSVVPLDRTYEQYF.

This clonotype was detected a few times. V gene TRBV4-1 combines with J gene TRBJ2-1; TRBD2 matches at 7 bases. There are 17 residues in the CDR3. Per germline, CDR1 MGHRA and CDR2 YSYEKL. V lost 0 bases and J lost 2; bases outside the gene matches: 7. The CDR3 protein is CASSQDEASGTYNEQFF. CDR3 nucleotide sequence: TGCGCCAGCAGCCAAGATGAGGCTAGCGGAACCTACAATGAGCAGTTCTTC.

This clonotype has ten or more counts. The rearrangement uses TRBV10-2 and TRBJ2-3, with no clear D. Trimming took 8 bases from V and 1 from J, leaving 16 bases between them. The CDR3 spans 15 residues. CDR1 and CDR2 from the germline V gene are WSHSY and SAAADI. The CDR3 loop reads CASGSTTQGTDTQYF. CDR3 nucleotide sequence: TGCGCCAGCGGGTCGACGACTCAAGGCACAGATACGCAGTATTTT.

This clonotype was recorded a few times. The CDR3 spells CASNPPGPLTGELFF. In nucleotides, the CDR3 is TGTGCCAGCAACCCTCCGGGACCCCTTACCGGGGAGCTGTTTTTT. This chain uses TRBV7-9 with TRBJ2-2; perhaps D is TRBD1 or TRBD2 (5 bases each). The V gene's germline CDR1 is SEHNR and CDR2 FQNEAQ (reference sequence). CDR3 size: 15 residues. V was shortened by 7 bases and J by 5 bases, with 17 bases between the two germline ends.

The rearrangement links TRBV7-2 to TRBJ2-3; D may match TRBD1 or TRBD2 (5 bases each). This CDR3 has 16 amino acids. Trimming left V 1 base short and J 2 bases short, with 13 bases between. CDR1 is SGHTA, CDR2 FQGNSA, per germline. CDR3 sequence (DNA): TGTGCCAGCAGCTTAGGGTCGGGGCAAAACACAGATACGCAGTATTTT. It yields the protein CASSLGSGQNTDTQYF. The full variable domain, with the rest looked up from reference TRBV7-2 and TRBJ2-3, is GAGVSQSPSNKVTEKGKDVELRCDPISGHTALYWYRQSLGQGLEFLIYFQGNSAPDKSGLPSDRFSAERTGGSVSTLTIQRTQQEDSAVYLCASSLGSGQNTDTQYFGPGTRLTVL.

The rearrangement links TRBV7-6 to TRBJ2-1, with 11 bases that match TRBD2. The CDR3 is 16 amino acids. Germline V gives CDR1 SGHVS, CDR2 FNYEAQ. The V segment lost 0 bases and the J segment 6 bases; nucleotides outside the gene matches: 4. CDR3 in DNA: TGTGCCAGCAGCTTAGCGCTCCTAGCGGGAGGCAATGAGCAGTTCTTC. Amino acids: CASSLALLAGGNEQFF.